The 28 T cell receptor beta chains below come from one sample, sequenced in a study of T cell responses to AZD1222 COVID-19 vaccine. Sequencing used immunoSEQ multiplex PCR; TCRdb keeps in-frame clones, though not all of them. The data show about 160,000 clones, roughly nine tenths seen once. This specimen was peripheral blood, taken on day 0 of AZD1222 vaccination. All receptors come from an adult in good health.

This chain links TRBV9 with TRBJ1-1; 7 positions match TRBD1. Germline-derived CDR1 and CDR2 are SGDLS and YYNGEE. CDR3 length: 17 residues. V lost 0 bases, J lost 5 bases, and 13 bases stayed unmatched. The CDR3 sequence is CASSVGVGGQRTTEAFF. The CDR3 DNA sequence: TGTGCCAGCAGCGTAGGGGTTGGGGGACAGAGAACAACTGAAGCTTTCTTT.

The chain employs TRBV7-8 and TRBJ2-1, with TRBD2 as a possible D gene (5 bases). V lost 5 bases, J lost 7 bases, and 24 bases lay in between. Germline values: CDR1 SGHVS, CDR2 FQNEAQ. The CDR3 is 17 residues long. The DNA for the CDR3 is TGTGCCAGCAGCCGCGGAGGTCGAGGGTCTGGGTGGAATGAGCAGTTCTTC. It is translated as CASSRGGRGSGWNEQFF.

The chain links TRBV19 to TRBJ1-5; tentative D call: TRBD1 (6 bases). This CDR3 is built from 15 residues. V lost 6 bases to trimming and J lost 0 bases, with 12 bases between them. Germline CDR1 LNHDA, CDR2 SQIVND (reference sequence). The CDR3 DNA follows: TGTGCCAGTAGGATACAGGGATCTAGCAATCAGCCCCAGCATTTT. Its protein product is CASRIQGSSNQPQHF.

The V call is TRBV2, the J call TRBJ1-4; D possibly corresponds to TRBD1 (5 bases). The V end was cut by 6 bases, the J end by 2 bases, with 10 bases between. This CDR3 has 14 amino acids. CDR1 and CDR2 from the germline V gene are SNHLY and FYNNEI. The CDR3 reads CASRTGRTNEKLFF. DNA of the CDR3: TGTGCCAGCAGGACGGGACGGACTAATGAAAAACTGTTTTTT.

The V and J genes are TRBV19 and TRBJ2-7; D is possibly TRBD2 (5 bases). The CDR3 extends over 21 amino acids. Trimming pared 7 bases from V and 1 base from J, leaving 35 bases between. In germline, CDR1 is LNHDA, CDR2 SQIVND (reference sequence). The CDR3 sequence: CASTPYPPPIISGDGSYEQYF. As DNA, the CDR3 is TGTGCCAGTACCCCATATCCCCCCCCGATTATAAGCGGAGACGGGTCCTACGAGCAGTACTTC.

The DNA of the CDR3 is TGTGCCACCAGCAGCGGGACAGGGAGCTCCTACGAGCAGTACTTC. This sequence encodes CATSSGTGSSYEQYF. This chain uses TRBV15 with TRBJ2-7, with 9 bases that match TRBD1. The ends lost 3 bases at V and 0 bases at J; junction bases unmatched: 3. The germline CDR1 and CDR2 sequences are LNHNV and YYDKDF (reference sequence). The length of the CDR3 is 15 residues.

J is TRBJ1-1 and V is TRBV19; D is perhaps TRBD1 (6 bases). The CDR3 has 15 amino acids. Between the trimmed V and J ends, which lost 6 bases and 0 bases, there was a span of 14 bases. Germline V gene lookup returns CDR1 LNHDA and CDR2 SQIVND (reference sequence). CDR3 loop: CASRGTGTMNTEAFF. The CDR3 coding sequence is TGTGCCAGTAGGGGAACCGGGACAATGAACACTGAAGCTTTCTTT.

The V gene is TRBV4-2, the J gene TRBJ1-1; TRBD1 is a possible D gene (6 bases). Germline CDR1 LGHNA, CDR2 YNFKEQ. V was shortened by 0 bases and J by 4 bases, with 12 bases between the two germline ends. The CDR3 extends over 15 amino acids. Written as DNA, the CDR3 is TGTGCCAGCAGCCAAGATCTGACAGGAGCCACTGAAGCTTTCTTT. It translates to CASSQDLTGATEAFF.

The V gene is TRBV15, the J gene TRBJ1-1; weak D call: TRBD1 (5 bases). CDR3 length: 14 residues. Germline CDR1 LNHNV, CDR2 YYDKDF (reference sequence). V gave up 0 bases and J gave up 5 bases, with 10 bases separating them. In nucleotides, the CDR3 is TGTGCCACCAGCAGAGATGTGGGGGGGACTGAAGCTTTCTTT. Its translation: CATSRDVGGTEAFF.

This chain joins TRBV21-1 and TRBJ1-5; the D call of TRBD1 is as the table states it, not checked on the DNA. TRBV21-1 is classified as a pseudogene. CDR3 length: 15 residues. CDR3 region: CASTNQGAGNQPQHF. In DNA form, the CDR3 reads TGTGCCAGCACCAATCAGGGTGCGGGCAATCAGCCCCAGCATTTT.

J is TRBJ2-7 and V is TRBV19; TRBD1 agrees at 8 bases. The CDR3 contains 14 residues. Germline CDR1 and CDR2: LNHDA and SQIVND (reference sequence). The ends lost 5 bases at V and 2 bases at J; junction bases unmatched: 5. In DNA, the CDR3 is TGTGCCAGTAGTGTGGGACAGGACGCCTACGAGCAGTACTTC. It codes for CASSVGQDAYEQYF.

This clone was found once. The chain carries TRBV10-3 and TRBJ1-5; no clear D. From germline, CDR1 is ENHRY and CDR2 SYGVKD. V gave up 2 bases and J gave up 0 bases, with 5 bases separating them. The CDR3 spans 14 residues. The CDR3 DNA sequence: TGTGCCATCAGTGAGAACATTAGCAATCAGCCCCAGCATTTT. Translating it yields CAISENISNQPQHF.

The chain is built from TRBV3-1 (or the pseudogene TRBV3-2) and TRBJ1-5; 9 bases agree with TRBD1. Germline V gene lookup returns CDR1 LGHDT and CDR2 YNNKEL (reference sequence). The CDR3 contains 21 residues. Losses at the gene ends were 2 bases for V and 1 base for J; bases not matched to a gene: 18. For the CDR3, the DNA is TGTGCCAGCAGCCAAACCTCGGGACAGGGTAGGTACTGGGGGAGCAATCAGCCCCAGCATTTT. Translated, it gives CASSQTSGQGRYWGSNQPQHF.

V usage is TRBV15 and J usage is TRBJ2-5; no firm D call. The CDR3 is made up of 15 amino acids. Germline V CDR1 and CDR2: LNHNV, YYDKDF (reference sequence). With 0 bases removed from V and 3 bases from J, the gap between germline ends came to 11 bases. Written as DNA, the CDR3 is TGTGCCACCAGCAGAGATCGAGGCAGTAAAGAGACCCAGTACTTC. Amino acid sequence: CATSRDRGSKETQYF.

The chain joins TRBV29-1 to TRBJ2-3; D remains unclear. This CDR3 region has 12 residues. Between the trimmed V and J ends, which lost 8 bases and 0 bases, there was a span of 9 bases. The germline V gene has CDR1 SQVTM and CDR2 ANQGSEA. CDR3 loop: CSHISSTDTQYF. CDR3 nucleotide sequence: TGCAGCCATATCAGTAGCACAGATACGCAGTATTTT.

V is TRBV7-9 and J is TRBJ2-7, with a tentative D call TRBD2 (6 bases). This CDR3 is 14 amino acids long. Per germline, CDR1 SEHNR and CDR2 FQNEAQ (reference sequence). The germline V and J ends were trimmed by 5 bases and 2 bases, with 13 bases remaining between them. CDR3 region: CASSHRGNPYEQYF. The CDR3 nucleotides are TGTGCCAGCAGCCATCGGGGGAATCCCTACGAGCAGTACTTC. Using reference TRBV7-9 and TRBJ2-7 for the parts outside the CDR3, the full variable domain is DTGVSQNPRHKITKRGQNVTFRCDPISEHNRLYWYRQTLGQGPEFLTYFQNEAQLEKSRLLSDRFSAERPKGSFSTLEIQRTEQGDSAMYLCASSHRGNPYEQYFGPGTRLTVT.

V and J are TRBV9 and TRBJ2-7; 12 bases map to TRBD2. The ends lost 4 bases at V and 6 bases at J; junction bases unmatched: 5. Germline lookup yields CDR1 SGDLS and CDR2 YYNGEE. CDR3 length: 14 amino acids. The CDR3 DNA is TGTGCCAGCAGCCCGGGACTAGCGGGCAGCGAGCAGTACTTC. This sequence encodes CASSPGLAGSEQYF.

The rearrangement uses TRBV19 and TRBJ1-6; TRBD1 is a possible D gene (6 bases). V was clipped by 6 bases and J by 4 bases, with 16 bases between them. The CDR3 runs 16 residues. CDR1 is LNHDA and CDR2 is SQIVND in the germline V gene (reference sequence). The CDR3 DNA sequence: TGTGCCAGTAGAACCGGGACACAACTATATAATTCACCCCTCCACTTT. Protein product: CASRTGTQLYNSPLHF. The whole variable domain, remainder taken from reference TRBV19 and TRBJ1-6, is DGGITQSPKYLFRKEGQNVTLSCEQNLNHDAMYWYRQDPGQGLRLIYYSQIVNDFQKGDIAEGYSVSREKKESFPLTVTSAQKNPTAFYLCASRTGTQLYNSPLHFGNGTRLTVT.

V is TRBV4-3 and J is TRBJ1-2; TRBD1 aligns across 7 bases. Germline values: CDR1 LGHNA, CDR2 YSLEER. This CDR3 contains 16 residues. J gave up 2 bases and V 4 bases, and 10 bases lay outside the gene matches. In DNA form, the CDR3 reads TGCGCCAGCAGCCCCGGGGACAGACCACAGAACTATGGCTACACCTTC. Translated, it gives CASSPGDRPQNYGYTF.

V gene TRBV14 combines with J gene TRBJ2-7; 10 nucleotides line up with TRBD2. The germline CDR1 and CDR2 sequences are SGHDN and FVKESK. The CDR3 runs 15 residues. Trimming cost V 4 bases and J 3 bases; bases outside gene matches: 6. CDR3 residues: CASSPLAGTIYEQYF. The DNA of the CDR3 is TGTGCCAGCAGCCCACTAGCGGGAACAATCTACGAGCAGTACTTC.

This chain connects TRBV19 to TRBJ1-1; D remains unclear. The CDR3 extends over 13 amino acids. V was shortened by 3 bases and J by 1 base, with 6 bases between the two germline ends. Germline loops: CDR1 LNHDA, CDR2 SQIVND (reference sequence). The CDR3 is CASSISWNTEAFF. The DNA of the CDR3 is TGTGCCAGTAGTATTTCCTGGAACACTGAAGCTTTCTTT.

The V and J genes are TRBV24-1 and TRBJ2-5; D call uncertain. The germline V gene has CDR1 KGHDR and CDR2 SFDVKD. The CDR3 runs 15 residues. The ends were cut back, 3 bases at V and 1 base at J, with 11 bases in the middle. CDR3 loop: CATSDPVPGQETQYF. CDR3 DNA sequence: TGTGCCACCAGTGATCCGGTCCCGGGCCAAGAGACCCAGTACTTC.

This clone was seen more than once but under ten times. The CDR3: CASSLPRTGVGYEQYF. The DNA for the CDR3 is TGTGCCAGCAGTTTACCTCGGACAGGGGTAGGGTACGAGCAGTACTTC. This chain uses TRBV28 with TRBJ2-7; 9 bases match TRBD1. The trim removed 2 bases at V and 4 bases at J, leaving 9 bases unmatched. The length of the CDR3 is 16 residues. The germline V gene has CDR1 MDHEN and CDR2 SYDVKM.

Comments on this clone: A junction end diverges from the germline sequence, so it may reflect a read error. This chain uses TRBV7-7 with TRBJ2-2; TRBD2 is a possible D gene (6 bases). CDR3 length: 22 residues. Per germline, CDR1 SSHAT and CDR2 FNYEAQ (reference sequence). The CDR3 protein is CASSQPGALDSGGAVNTGELFF. The CDR3 DNA reads TGTGCTAGCAGCCAGCCCGGTGCCTTGGACTCCGGCGGGGCAGTGAACACCGGGGAGCTGTTTTTT.

The V and J genes are TRBV11-2 and TRBJ2-2; 12 positions match TRBD1. The CDR3 totals 17 residues. Germline V lookup: CDR1 SGHAT, CDR2 FQNNGV. The V gene end was trimmed by 1 base and the J gene end by 8 bases; junction bases not matched to a gene: 8. The CDR3 loop is CASSLASGQGARGELFF. The CDR3 nucleotides read TGTGCCAGCAGCTTAGCTTCGGGACAGGGGGCTAGAGGGGAGCTGTTTTTT. Drawing the rest from reference TRBV11-2 and TRBJ2-2, the complete variable domain is EAGVAQSPRYKIIEKRQSVAFWCNPISGHATLYWYQQILGQGPKLLIQFQNNGVVDDSQLPKDRFSAERLKGVDSTLKIQPAKLEDSAVYLCASSLASGQGARGELFFGEGSRLTVL.

This clone was counted a single time. J is TRBJ2-5 and V is TRBV5-1, with D tentatively TRBD1 (5 bases). Germline assignment: CDR1 SGHRS and CDR2 YFSETQ. V gave up 0 bases and J gave up 3 bases, with 12 bases separating them. CDR3 length: 15 amino acids. The DNA of the CDR3 is TGCGCCAGCAGCTTGGGGTCTGGGGCCGAAGAGACCCAGTACTTC. This gives the protein CASSLGSGAEETQYF.

This sequence joins TRBV27 and TRBJ2-3; 7 nucleotides align to TRBD2. The CDR3 is 14 amino acids. The V segment lost 9 bases and the J segment 2 bases; nucleotides outside the gene matches: 8. Per germline, CDR1 MNHEY and CDR2 SMNVEV (reference sequence). The CDR3: CASSWGGSTDTQYF. CDR3 DNA: TGTGCCAGTTCCTGGGGGGGATCCACAGATACGCAGTATTTT.

The chain carries TRBV30 and TRBJ1-2; D is perhaps TRBD1 (6 bases). CDR1 is GTSNPN and CDR2 is SVGIG in the germline V gene (reference sequence). The CDR3 totals 13 residues. Trimming took off 4 bases at V and 4 bases at J, with 13 bases between the two ends. CDR3 DNA: TGTGCCTGGAACCCCATAGGGGGCTATGGCTACACCTTC. This codes for CAWNPIGGYGYTF.